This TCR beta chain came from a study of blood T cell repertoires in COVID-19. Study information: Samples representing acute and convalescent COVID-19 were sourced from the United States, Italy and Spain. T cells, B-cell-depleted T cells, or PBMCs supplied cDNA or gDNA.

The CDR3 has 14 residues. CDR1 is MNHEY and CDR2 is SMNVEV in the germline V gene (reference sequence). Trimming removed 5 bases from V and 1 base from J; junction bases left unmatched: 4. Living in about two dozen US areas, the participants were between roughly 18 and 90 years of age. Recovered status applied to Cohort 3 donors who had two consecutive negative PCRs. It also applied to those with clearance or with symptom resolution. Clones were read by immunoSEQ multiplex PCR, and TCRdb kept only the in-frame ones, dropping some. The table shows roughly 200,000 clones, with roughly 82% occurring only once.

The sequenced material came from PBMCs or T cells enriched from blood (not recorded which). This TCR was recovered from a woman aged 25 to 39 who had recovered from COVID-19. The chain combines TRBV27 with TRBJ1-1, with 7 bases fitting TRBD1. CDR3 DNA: TGTGCCAGCAGTGCCGGGACAGCGAACACTGAAGCTTTCTTT. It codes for CASSAGTANTEAFF.